This T cell receptor (beta chain) came from a study of OX40 agonist ivuxolimab in advanced cancers. TCRdb's table, derived via immunoSEQ multiplex PCR, lists solely in-frame clones and lacks some. The data show 55,000 or so clones, with approximately 83% seen just once and 12% to 15% held by the top ten. The germline gives CDR1 SQVTM, CDR2 ANQGSEA. The CDR3 length is 11 residues. V was pared by 4 bases and J by 4 bases, with 8 bases between. The sample consisted of CD4+ or CD8+ T cells sorted from blood, taken in a trial of the OX40 agonist ivuxolimab. The TCR originated in an adult with an advanced solid tumor such as melanoma, head and neck, liver or kidney cancer. The V and J genes are TRBV29-1 and TRBJ2-7; the D is unclear. The CDR3 bases are TGCAGCGTTGGAATAGGGTACGAGCAGTACTTC. Translation: CSVGIGYEQYF.